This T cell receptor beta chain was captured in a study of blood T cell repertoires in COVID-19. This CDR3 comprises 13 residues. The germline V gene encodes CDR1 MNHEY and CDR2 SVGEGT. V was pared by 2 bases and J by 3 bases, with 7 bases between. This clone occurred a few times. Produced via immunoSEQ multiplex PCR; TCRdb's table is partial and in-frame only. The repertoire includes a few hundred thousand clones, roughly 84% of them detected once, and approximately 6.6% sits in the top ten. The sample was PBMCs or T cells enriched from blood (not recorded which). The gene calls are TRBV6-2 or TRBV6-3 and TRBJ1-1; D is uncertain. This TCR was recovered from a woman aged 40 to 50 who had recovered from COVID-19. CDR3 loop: CASSYETHTEAFF. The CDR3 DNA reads TGTGCCAGCAGTTACGAGACACACACTGAAGCTTTCTTT.